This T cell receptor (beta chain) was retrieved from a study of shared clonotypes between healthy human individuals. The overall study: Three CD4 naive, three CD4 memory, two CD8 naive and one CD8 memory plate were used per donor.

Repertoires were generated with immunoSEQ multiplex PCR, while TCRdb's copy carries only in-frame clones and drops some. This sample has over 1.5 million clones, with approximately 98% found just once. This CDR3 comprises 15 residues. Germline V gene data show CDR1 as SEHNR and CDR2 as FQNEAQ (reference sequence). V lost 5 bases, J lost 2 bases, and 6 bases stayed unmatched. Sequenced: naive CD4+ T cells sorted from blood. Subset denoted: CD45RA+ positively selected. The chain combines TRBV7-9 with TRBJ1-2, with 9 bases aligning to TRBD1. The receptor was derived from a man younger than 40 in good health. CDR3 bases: TGTGCCAGCAGCCCGGGGACAGGGCTAAACTATGGCTACACCTTC. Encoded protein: CASSPGTGLNYGYTF.